This TCR beta chain was recorded in a study of blood T cell repertoires in COVID-19. Study in general: The United States, Italy and Spain supplied acute and convalescent COVID-19 samples. Sample material is recorded as cDNA or gDNA derived from T cells, B-cell-depleted T cells, or PBMCs.

Per the study methods: Using reference gene primer amplification, nucleated cell counts were estimated. The data were produced by immunoSEQ multiplex PCR, yet TCRdb's version contains in-frame clones alone and is incomplete. D and trimming were read from the DNA, whereas the V and J calls and clone size are those reported in that table. The sample gives 270,000 or so clones, approximately 82% of which show up once; less than 4% is in the top ten. The sequencing input was peripheral blood. This receptor was obtained from a woman under 30 with acute or convalescent COVID-19.

DNA for the CDR3: TGTGCCAGCAGCGCTACCCTAGCGGGTGTATCCTACGAGCAGTACTTC. It is translated as CASSATLAGVSYEQYF. V is TRBV9 and J is TRBJ2-7; 8 bases agree with TRBD2. The CDR3 consists of 16 residues. Germline-derived CDR1 and CDR2 are SGDLS and YYNGEE. With 3 bases clipped from V and 1 base from J, the junction kept 9 bases outside the gene matches. Full variable domain (outside the CDR3, taken from reference TRBV9 and TRBJ2-7): DSGVTQTPKHLITATGQRVTLRCSPRSGDLSVYWYQQSLDQGLQFLIQYYNGEERAKGNILERFSAQQFPDLHSELNLSSLELGDSALYFCASSATLAGVSYEQYFGPGTRLTVT.